One and the same sample provided the 32 T cell receptor beta chains below, sequenced in a study of blood T cell repertoires in COVID-19. Measured with immunoSEQ multiplex PCR; TCRdb has only the in-frame clones, and not every one. Among about 35,000 clones listed, around 80% were seen once. Sequencing was done on a sample of peripheral blood. The source is a man aged 80 or over with active or convalescent COVID-19.

This chain links TRBV6-2 or TRBV6-3 with TRBJ1-4, with D unclear. Germline V lookup: CDR1 MNHEY, CDR2 SVGEGT. This CDR3 is built from 16 residues. With 5 bases removed from V and 2 bases from J, the gap between germline ends came to 15 bases. Here the CDR3 reads CASSGSWQATNEKLFF. The CDR3 nucleotides are TGTGCCAGCAGTGGATCGTGGCAGGCGACTAATGAAAAACTGTTTTTT.

The V and J genes are TRBV25-1 and TRBJ2-7, with D tentatively TRBD2 (5 bases). The V end lost 4 bases, the J end lost 4 bases, and 8 bases lay between the germline ends. From germline, CDR1 is MGHDK and CDR2 SYGVNS. This CDR3 has 12 amino acids. The CDR3 nucleotides are TGTGCCAGCAGTGTACTAGGGTACGAGCAGTACTTC. This codes for CASSVLGYEQYF.

CDR3 sequence reads: CASSFRGQGRGNQPQHF. Written as DNA, the CDR3 is TGTGCCAGCAGTTTCCGAGGACAGGGAAGGGGCAATCAGCCCCAGCATTTT. V gene TRBV27 combines with J gene TRBJ1-5; 8 positions match TRBD1. Looked up from germline, CDR1 is MNHEY and CDR2 is SMNVEV (reference sequence). The CDR3 covers 17 residues. V dropped 3 bases and J dropped 2; count of bases not matched to a gene: 9.

This rearrangement joins TRBV7-2 to TRBJ1-2; no clear D gene. This CDR3 is built from 14 residues. From germline, CDR1 is SGHTA and CDR2 FQGNSA. V lost 8 bases to trimming and J lost 2 bases, with 15 bases between them. The CDR3 protein is CASAGLTGNYGYTF. CDR3 DNA sequence: TGTGCCAGCGCCGGACTGACGGGGAACTATGGCTACACCTTC.

Relative to its sample, this clone is medium-sized. The chain uses TRBV6-1 and TRBJ2-5; D call uncertain. The CDR3 consists of 13 residues. Germline assignment: CDR1 MNHNS and CDR2 SASEGT. Deletions cut 3 bases from V and 2 bases from J, with 7 bases between. The CDR3 region has the DNA TGTGCCAGCAGTGACGGAGAACAAGAGACCCAGTACTTC. Its protein product is CASSDGEQETQYF.

The chain is built from TRBV7-9 and TRBJ1-1; D uncertain. CDR3 length: 13 amino acids. CDR1 is SEHNR, CDR2 FQNEAQ, per germline (reference sequence). V was shortened by 5 bases and J by 1 base, with 8 bases between the two germline ends. In nucleotides, the CDR3 is TGTGCCAGCAGCCGGTCCGAGAACACTGAAGCTTTCTTT. It yields the protein CASSRSENTEAFF.

On this clone itself: This sample also contains other DNA sequences that code for the same CDR3. The V call is TRBV6-5, the J call TRBJ2-7; TRBD1 agrees at 10 bases. With 4 bases clipped from V and 4 bases from J, the junction kept 7 bases outside the gene matches. Germline values: CDR1 MNHEY, CDR2 SVGAGI. The CDR3 is 15 amino acids. CDR3 coding DNA: TGTGCCAGCAGTTCCACCGGGACAGGGGATTACGAGCAGTACTTC. It yields the protein CASSSTGTGDYEQYF.

The chain combines TRBV7-2 with TRBJ1-4; the match to TRBD1 covers 9 bases. Germline V gene sequence: CDR1 SGHTA, CDR2 FQGNSA. V lost 2 bases to trimming and J lost 1 base; unmatched junction nucleotides: 2. This CDR3 is built from 16 residues. The chain's CDR3 is CASSLWGQGTNEKLFF. The CDR3 nucleotides read TGTGCCAGCAGCTTATGGGGACAGGGAACTAATGAAAAACTGTTTTTT.

V usage is TRBV7-9 and J usage is TRBJ2-1; TRBD1 agrees at 8 bases. The V gene end was trimmed by 5 bases and the J gene end by 6 bases; junction bases not matched to a gene: 3. The CDR3 is 13 amino acids. The germline V gene has CDR1 SEHNR and CDR2 FQNEAQ (reference sequence). The CDR3: CASSPGTGNEQFF. The CDR3 DNA is TGTGCCAGCAGCCCAGGGACAGGCAATGAGCAGTTCTTC.

The genes are TRBV6-5 and TRBJ1-2, with TRBD1 matching over 12 bases. Unmatched junction bases numbered 3, after V lost 6 bases and J lost 4 bases. The germline V gene encodes CDR1 MNHEY and CDR2 SVGAGI. The CDR3 extends over 14 amino acids. This chain's CDR3 is CASRPGQGAYGYTF. The CDR3 bases are TGTGCCAGCAGGCCGGGACAGGGGGCCTATGGCTACACCTTC.

The rearrangement uses TRBV29-1 and TRBJ2-3; D is perhaps TRBD1 (5 bases). The CDR3 loop spans 11 amino acids. The V gene lost 4 bases and the J gene lost 3 bases, with 5 bases spanning the gap. Germline CDR1 reads SQVTM; CDR2 reads ANQGSEA. The CDR3 loop reads CSVGQTDTQYF. The CDR3 DNA sequence: TGCAGCGTTGGACAGACAGATACGCAGTATTTT.

The genes are TRBV5-4 and TRBJ2-1; D is unclear. The CDR3 length is 15 residues. From germline, CDR1 is SGHNT and CDR2 YYREEE (reference sequence). The V end was cut by 4 bases, the J end by 1 base, with 12 bases between. CDR3 DNA: TGTGCCAGCAGCCCTGGCCCAGTTTCCTACAATGAGCAGTTCTTC. It codes for CASSPGPVSYNEQFF.

This clone appeared a single time. This rearrangement joins TRBV11-2 to TRBJ2-5, with 14 bases fitting TRBD2. The CDR3 has 16 residues. V was pared by 5 bases and J by 3 bases, with 5 bases of the junction left unmatched. The germline CDR1 and CDR2 sequences are SGHAT and FQNNGV. The CDR3 region has the DNA TGTGCCAGCAGCCGTGGACTAGCGGGAGGAAAAGAGACCCAGTACTTC. As protein: CASSRGLAGGKETQYF.

CDR3 region: CASRDRAGITDTQYF. The CDR3 nucleotides are TGTGCCAGCAGGGACCGAGCGGGGATCACAGATACGCAGTATTTT. This chain uses TRBV28 with TRBJ2-3; 7 bases match TRBD2. The V and J ends lost 6 bases and 2 bases, in that order; junction bases with no gene match: 8. The CDR3 extends over 15 amino acids. The germline CDR1 and CDR2 sequences are MDHEN and SYDVKM.

This clone was recorded only once. This CDR3 reads CAWTLGSPSSYNEQFF. The CDR3 DNA sequence: TGTGCCTGGACCCTCGGCAGTCCTAGCTCCTACAATGAGCAGTTCTTC. The chain combines TRBV30 with TRBJ2-1; D is undetermined. Trimming removed 4 bases from V and 0 bases from J, with 16 bases in between. Germline loops: CDR1 GTSNPN, CDR2 SVGIG (reference sequence). This CDR3 contains 16 residues.

The chain uses TRBV28 and TRBJ1-1; D is ambiguous. The germline gives CDR1 MDHEN, CDR2 SYDVKM. V shed 3 bases and J shed 0 bases, with 8 bases lying between them. This CDR3 has 14 residues. CDR3 residues: CASSLTRVNTEAFF. The CDR3 nucleotides are TGTGCCAGCAGTTTGACGAGGGTGAACACTGAAGCTTTCTTT. The variable domain in full, with the rest retrieved from reference TRBV28 and TRBJ1-1, is DVKVTQSSRYLVKRTGEKVFLECVQDMDHENMFWYRQDPGLGLRLIYFSYDVKMKEKGDIPEGYSVSREKKERFSLILESASTNQTSMYLCASSLTRVNTEAFFGQGTRLTVV.

This clone was observed a handful of times. The chain combines TRBV5-5 with TRBJ1-2, with TRBD1 matching 9 bases. J lost 3 bases, V lost 0 bases, and 0 bases had no gene match. The V gene's germline CDR1 is SGHKS and CDR2 YYEKEE (reference sequence). This CDR3 spans 14 amino acids. CDR3 region: CASSLGDRDYGYTF. The CDR3 bases are TGTGCCAGCAGCTTGGGGGACAGGGACTATGGCTACACCTTC.

The rearrangement links TRBV10-2 to TRBJ2-1; D possibly corresponds to TRBD2 (6 bases). V dropped 4 bases and J dropped 4 bases, with 8 bases sitting between them. The length of the CDR3 is 13 residues. Germline CDR1 is WSHSY and CDR2 is SAAADI. The CDR3 protein is CASSGGLYNEQFF. In nucleotides, the CDR3 is TGCGCCAGCAGTGGTGGACTATACAATGAGCAGTTCTTC.

The chain uses TRBV20-1 and TRBJ2-1; D is unclear. Germline CDR1 reads DFQATT; CDR2 reads SNEGSKA (reference sequence). Trimming stripped 7 bases from V and 0 bases from J, with 4 bases between. The CDR3 runs 11 residues. CDR3 region: CSGASYNEQFF. The CDR3, as DNA: TGCAGTGGAGCCTCCTACAATGAGCAGTTCTTC.

The chain has TRBV4-1 and TRBJ1-1; D is ambiguous. Germline lookup yields CDR1 MGHRA and CDR2 YSYEKL. V was shortened by 1 base and J by 5 bases, with 8 bases between the two germline ends. The CDR3 has 13 amino acids. CDR3 in amino acids: CASSQVRTTEAFF. In DNA, the CDR3 is TGCGCCAGCAGCCAAGTCAGGACTACTGAAGCTTTCTTT.

The chain recombines TRBV6-5 with TRBJ1-2, with D perhaps TRBD1 (6 bases). This CDR3 has 11 residues. Germline assignment: CDR1 MNHEY and CDR2 SVGAGI. V was cut by 10 bases and J by 5 bases, with 11 bases left in between. The chain's CDR3 is CATRQDYGYTF. For the CDR3, the DNA is TGTGCCACCCGACAGGATTATGGCTACACCTTC.

The gene calls are TRBV19 and TRBJ2-5; 7 bases line up with TRBD2. The CDR3 is 15 residues long. Looked up from germline, CDR1 is LNHDA and CDR2 is SQIVND (reference sequence). V gave up 5 bases and J gave up 3 bases; unmatched junction bases: 9. The CDR3 sequence is CASSRTGGGEETQYF. In DNA form, the CDR3 reads TGTGCCAGTAGTCGAACGGGAGGTGGTGAAGAGACCCAGTACTTC. Looking up the rest from reference TRBV19 and TRBJ2-5 gives the full variable domain: DGGITQSPKYLFRKEGQNVTLSCEQNLNHDAMYWYRQDPGQGLRLIYYSQIVNDFQKGDIAEGYSVSREKKESFPLTVTSAQKNPTAFYLCASSRTGGGEETQYFGPGTRLLVL.

The rearrangement links TRBV30 to TRBJ1-4, with 8 nucleotides matching TRBD1. CDR1 is GTSNPN, CDR2 SVGIG, per germline (reference sequence). The CDR3 spans 13 residues. Trimming cost V 4 bases and J 5 bases; bases outside gene matches: 3. The CDR3 nucleotides are TGTGCCTGGAACAGGGGGGGAAATGAAAAACTGTTTTTT. Protein sequence: CAWNRGGNEKLFF.

This clone has only a few counts. The V gene is TRBV28, the J gene TRBJ1-4; 10 nucleotides line up with TRBD1. The CDR3 sequence is 15 residues long. The germline gives CDR1 MDHEN, CDR2 SYDVKM. Trimming cost V 5 bases and J 6 bases; bases outside gene matches: 6. CDR3 nucleotides: TGTGCCAGCAGTCCGGGACAGGGGAGTGATGAAAAACTGTTTTTT. Encoded protein: CASSPGQGSDEKLFF.

The gene calls are TRBV11-3 and TRBJ2-2, with 13 nucleotides matching TRBD2. The CDR3 runs 16 residues. Germline V lookup: CDR1 SGHNT, CDR2 YENEEA. V lost 1 base and J lost 6; bases outside the gene matches: 2. In DNA form, the CDR3 reads TGTGCCAGCAGCTTAGGGACTAGCGGGAGATCCGGGGAGCTGTTTTTT. Its translation is CASSLGTSGRSGELFF.

The chain combines TRBV19 with TRBJ2-1; unclear D gene. The V end was cut by 10 bases, the J end by 16 bases, with 20 bases between. Germline assignment: CDR1 LNHDA and CDR2 SQIVND (reference sequence). The CDR3 runs to 11 residues. The CDR3 sequence: CATLVKEFGFF. The CDR3 region has the DNA TGTGCCACTCTGGTGAAGGAGTTTGGATTCTTC.

The V and J genes are TRBV7-2 and TRBJ1-1; D is possibly TRBD1 (6 bases). Germline V gene data show CDR1 as SGHTA and CDR2 as FQGNSA. Trimming took 4 bases from V and 4 from J, leaving 13 bases between them. The length of the CDR3 is 14 residues. The CDR3 reads CASSSGVGGTEAFF. The CDR3 DNA follows: TGTGCCAGCAGCTCTGGAGTAGGGGGCACTGAAGCTTTCTTT.

V is TRBV11-2 and J is TRBJ2-2, with 8 bases identical to TRBD1. The junction had 6 bases not matched to a gene; V was cut back by 0 bases and J by 6 bases. The CDR3 has 16 amino acids. Germline lookup yields CDR1 SGHAT and CDR2 FQNNGV. In DNA form, the CDR3 reads TGTGCCAGCAGCTTAGATCGGGCAGGGGGCTCCGGGGAGCTGTTTTTT. Encoded protein: CASSLDRAGGSGELFF.

This clone turned up a few times. The chain employs TRBV2 and TRBJ2-3; a weak D match, TRBD2 (6 bases). V was pared by 3 bases and J by 0 bases, with 13 bases between. Germline V gene data show CDR1 as SNHLY and CDR2 as FYNNEI. The CDR3 is 16 residues long. The CDR3 nucleotides read TGTGCCAGCAGTGAGACTAGGCTTCCTAGCACAGATACGCAGTATTTT. Translated: CASSETRLPSTDTQYF. The complete variable domain, with remaining parts taken from reference TRBV2 and TRBJ2-3, reads EPEVTQTPSHQVTQMGQEVILRCVPISNHLYFYWYRQILGQKVEFLVSFYNNEISEKSEIFDDQFSVERPDGSNFTLKIRSTKLEDSAMYFCASSETRLPSTDTQYFGPGTRLTVL.

This rearrangement joins TRBV27 to TRBJ1-5; 7 bases line up with TRBD1. The CDR3 runs 14 residues. After removal of 5 bases from V and 8 bases from J, the junction contained 9 bases not matched to a gene. The V gene's germline CDR1 is MNHEY and CDR2 SMNVEV (reference sequence). CDR3 loop: CASSPQGDGKPQHF. The CDR3 DNA reads TGTGCCAGCAGTCCGCAGGGGGACGGTAAGCCCCAGCATTTT.

The V call is TRBV3-1 (or the pseudogene TRBV3-2), the J call TRBJ2-7; TRBD2 matches 7 bases. Germline assignment: CDR1 LGHDT and CDR2 YNNKEL (reference sequence). V gave up 5 bases and J gave up 1 base; unmatched junction bases: 5. The CDR3 has 14 amino acids. The CDR3 here is CASSSGGGSYEQYF. CDR3 DNA sequence: TGTGCCAGCAGCTCTGGGGGGGGGTCCTACGAGCAGTACTTC.

This clone appeared a single time. The chain joins TRBV5-4 to TRBJ2-5; the match to TRBD2 covers 10 bases. V shed 3 bases, J shed 2 bases, and the junction held 7 bases outside the gene matches. The CDR3 is 16 residues long. Germline loops: CDR1 SGHNT, CDR2 YYREEE (reference sequence). The CDR3 region has the DNA TGTGCCAGCAGCTCGAAGCGGGAGGGGGTACAAGAGACCCAGTACTTC. This translates into CASSSKREGVQETQYF.